This T cell receptor beta chain was sequenced for a study of T cell responses to AZD1222 COVID-19 vaccine. To note about this clone: Its specificity is not known.

Germline CDR1 MGHDK, CDR2 SYGVNS. The CDR3 sequence is 11 residues long. The V gene lost 6 bases and the J gene lost 7 bases, with 7 bases spanning the gap. Data came from immunoSEQ multiplex PCR; TCRdb stores just in-frame clones and leaves some out. The sample lists 90,000 to 100,000 clones; 65% to 85% were seen once. Overall study results and limits: Donors were mostly white British, more females; clonal diversity possibly underestimated. It was only after the peak T cell response that any repertoires were sampled. Unmutated variant regions are reportedly the target of nearly half of TCRs that are spike-specific. CD4 TCRs associated with vaccination spanned spike, dominating at 160-218 and 743-854.

The chain couples TRBV25-1 to TRBJ1-3; D is ambiguous. The TCR sequence derives from an adult who received the AZD1222 COVID-19 vaccine. Source: peripheral blood, taken 28 days after the second AZD1222 dose. The CDR3 sequence: CASSPGNTIYF. The CDR3 DNA sequence: TGTGCCAGCAGCCCGGGGAACACCATATATTTT.